A selection of T cell receptor beta chains follows, all from one sample in a study of T cell repertoires in cytomegalovirus infection. TCRdb processed the reads anew with MiXCR; each CDR3 protein has one entry. The repertoire holds approximately 260,000 distinct CDR3 sequences, with over 15% as singletons. Sequencing was performed on CD8+ T cells from PBMCs. These receptors came from a human donor in good health (CMV status not recorded). Some clones in this sample may be carry-over from other donors' samples. The CDR3 runs from the conserved cysteine through the conserved F or W. D genes are given only for firm matches. Clone size appears in some rows only: once, few, many, or a class for an expanded clone.

>few|TRBD1|TRBV2|TRBJ1-6
TGTGCCAGCACCCAAGGTACAGGGGAATCACCCCTCCACTTT
CASTQGTGESPLHF
>once|TRBD1|TRBV20-1|TRBJ1-2
TGCAGTGCTAGAGGCTCCCGGGACAGATATAACTATGGCTACACCTTC
CSARGSRDRYNYGYTF
>few|TRBD2|TRBV14|TRBJ2-7
TGTGCCAGCAGCCAAGGACTAGCGTTCTACGAGCAGTACTTC
CASSQGLAFYEQYF
>few|-|TRBV20-1|TRBJ2-1
TGCAGTCCCCGCGGGATGAGAGATAGCTCCTACAATGAGCAGTTCTTC
CSPRGMRDSSYNEQFF
>many|TRBD1|TRBV6-6|TRBJ2-1
TGTGCCAGCAGTTACCCGGGACAGGGGAATGAGCAGTTCTTC
CASSYPGQGNEQFF
>few|-|TRBV5-6|TRBJ2-1
TGTGCCAGCCACTTGGGGGCCAATGAGCAGTTCTTC
CASHLGANEQFF
>many|TRBD1|TRBV7-9|TRBJ1-2
TGTGCCAGCAGCCTCGGGACAGTATATGGCTACACCTTC
CASSLGTVYGYTF
>-|-|TRBV20-1|TRBJ1-6
TGCAGTGCTAGAGATGTGACGGTTTCACGATCACCCCTCCACTTT
CSARDVTVSRSPLHF
>few|TRBD1|TRBV11-2|TRBJ1-3
TGTGCCAGCAGCCCAAGGACAGGGGCTTTCTCTGGAAACACCATATATTTT
CASSPRTGAFSGNTIYF
>many|-|TRBV7-2|TRBJ2-7
TGTGCCAGCAGCTTAAGTTTACAGGGAACAGTCTCCTACGAGCAGTACTTC
CASSLSLQGTVSYEQYF
>-|TRBD2|TRBV7-2|TRBJ2-7
TGTGCCAGCAGCTTAGTGCGGACTAGCCACGAGCTGTACTTC
CASSLVRTSHELYF
>-|TRBD1|TRBV19|TRBJ2-7
TGTGCCAGTAGCTGGACAGGGGAGACCTACGAGCAGTACTTC
CASSWTGETYEQYF
>-|-|TRBV28|TRBJ2-7
TGTGCCAGCACCCCACCCGGACCCAGGATCTACGAGCAGTACTTC
CASTPPGPRIYEQYF
>-|-|TRBV29-1|TRBJ2-2
TGCAGCGTTGAAGGGACAGAGACTACCGGGGAGCTGTTTTTT
CSVEGTETTGELFF
>many|-|TRBV7-9|TRBJ2-5
TGTGCCAGCAGCAACTTTAGAGGTCAAGAGACCCAGTACTTC
CASSNFRGQETQYF
>-|TRBD1|TRBV29-1|TRBJ2-7
TGCAGCGTTGAATGGGACAGGGGCGAGCAGTACTTC
CSVEWDRGEQYF
>many|TRBD1|TRBV20-1|TRBJ1-1
TGCAGTGCTAGCGGGGGACAGGGAAACACTGAAGCTTTCTTT
CSASGGQGNTEAFF
>many|TRBD2|TRBV24-1|TRBJ2-1
TGTGCCACCAGTGATTTGCGCAGTAGCGGGGCCTACAATGAGCAGTTCTTC
CATSDLRSSGAYNEQFF
>many|-|TRBV7-6|TRBJ2-7
TGTGCCAGCAGCTTAGGGGGACCCCACGACTACGAGCAGTACTTC
CASSLGGPHDYEQYF
>many|TRBD1|TRBV7-6|TRBJ2-3
TGTGCCAGCAGGACAGGGGCTAGCACAGATACGCAGTATTTT
CASRTGASTDTQYF
>many|TRBD1|TRBV7-6|TRBJ2-7
TGTGCCAGCAGCTTAGCTACGGGCACAGGGGAAGCCTCCTACGAGCAGTACTTC
CASSLATGTGEASYEQYF
>few|-|TRBV29-1|TRBJ1-2
TGCAGCGTTGAAGATAGGTTCGGAGGTCGGGACTATGGCTACACCTTC
CSVEDRFGGRDYGYTF
>many|TRBD2|TRBV7-8|TRBJ2-1
TGTGCCAGCAGTTGGCGGGGGGCCGCCCACAATGAGCAGTTCTTC
CASSWRGAAHNEQFF
>many|-|TRBV7-2|TRBJ1-6
TGTGCCAGCAGCTTTTCCCTCGGGGCTAATTCACCCCTCCACTTT
CASSFSLGANSPLHF
>few|-|TRBV4-2|TRBJ2-3
TGTGCCAGCAGCCAAGAGGCTAGCACAGATACGCAGTATTTT
CASSQEASTDTQYF
>-|-|TRBV12-3/TRBV12-4|TRBJ1-3
TGTGCCAGCAGTTTATCAGGGACCGGGATTTACTTT
CASSLSGTGIYF
>-|-|TRBV20-1|TRBJ2-7
TGCAGTGCTAGCGCCCTCTCCTACGAGCAGTACTTC
CSASALSYEQYF
>few|-|TRBV6-2/TRBV6-3|TRBJ2-7
TGTGCCAGCAGTTACTTGACGGCCAACTACGAGCAGTACTTC
CASSYLTANYEQYF
>-|TRBD2|TRBV28|TRBJ2-7
TGTGCCAGCAGTTTGGCGGGGGTTCACGAGCAGTACTTC
CASSLAGVHEQYF
>many|-|TRBV12-3/TRBV12-4|TRBJ2-3
TGTGCCAGCAGTTTAGTAGGGGGGGGCACAGATACGCAGTATTTT
CASSLVGGGTDTQYF
>-|TRBD1|TRBV10-3|TRBJ2-7
TGTGCCATCAGTACCACAGGGGACAGCTACATTGGGCAGTACTTC
CAISTTGDSYIGQYF
>few|TRBD1|TRBV29-1|TRBJ1-1
TGCAGCGCAGGGGGGGTTGGAAACACTGAAGCTTTCTTT
CSAGGVGNTEAFF
>many|-|TRBV7-9|TRBJ2-7
TGTGCCAGCAGCCCGGGGGCAGGGCACGAGCAGTACTTC
CASSPGAGHEQYF
>many|-|TRBV7-8|TRBJ2-7
TGTGCCAGCAGCTTGGCGGGCTCCTACGAGCAGTACTTC
CASSLAGSYEQYF
>few|-|TRBV6-6|TRBJ1-2
TGTGCCAGCAGTTACTCTCCCCTTTCAGGGGTCTACACCTTC
CASSYSPLSGVYTF
>-|-|TRBV7-9|TRBJ2-5
TGTGCCAGCACCCCAGCTCAGAACTGGCCAGGGACCCAGTACTTC
CASTPAQNWPGTQYF
>many|-|TRBV12-3/TRBV12-4|TRBJ2-1
TGTGCCAGCAGTCAGGGCTATGAGCAGTTCTTC
CASSQGYEQFF